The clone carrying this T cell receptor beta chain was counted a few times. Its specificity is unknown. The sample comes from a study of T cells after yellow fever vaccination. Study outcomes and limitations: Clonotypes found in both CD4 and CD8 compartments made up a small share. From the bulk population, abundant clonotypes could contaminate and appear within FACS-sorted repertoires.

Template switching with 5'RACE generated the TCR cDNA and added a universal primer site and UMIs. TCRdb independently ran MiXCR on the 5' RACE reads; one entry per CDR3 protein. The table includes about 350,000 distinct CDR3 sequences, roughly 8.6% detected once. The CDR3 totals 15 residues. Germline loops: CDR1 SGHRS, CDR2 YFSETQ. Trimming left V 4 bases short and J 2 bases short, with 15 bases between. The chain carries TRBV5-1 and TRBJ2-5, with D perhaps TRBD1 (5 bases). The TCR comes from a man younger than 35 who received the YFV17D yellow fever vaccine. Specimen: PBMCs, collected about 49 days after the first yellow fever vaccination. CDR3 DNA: TGCGCCAGCAGCATCGCCGGACATTCTCAAGAGACCCAGTACTTC. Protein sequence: CASSIAGHSQETQYF.